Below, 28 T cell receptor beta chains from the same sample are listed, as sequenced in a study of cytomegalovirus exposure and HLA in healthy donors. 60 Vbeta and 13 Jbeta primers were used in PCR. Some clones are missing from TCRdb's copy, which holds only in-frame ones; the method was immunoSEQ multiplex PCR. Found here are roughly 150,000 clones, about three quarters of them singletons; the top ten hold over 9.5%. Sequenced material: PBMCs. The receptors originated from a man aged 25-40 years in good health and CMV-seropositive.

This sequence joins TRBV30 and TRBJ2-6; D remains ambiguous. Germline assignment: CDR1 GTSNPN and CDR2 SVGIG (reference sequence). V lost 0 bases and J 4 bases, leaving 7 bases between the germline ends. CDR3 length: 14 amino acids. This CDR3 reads CAWSVSPGANVLTF. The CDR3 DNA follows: TGTGCCTGGAGTGTTAGCCCAGGGGCCAACGTCCTGACTTTC.

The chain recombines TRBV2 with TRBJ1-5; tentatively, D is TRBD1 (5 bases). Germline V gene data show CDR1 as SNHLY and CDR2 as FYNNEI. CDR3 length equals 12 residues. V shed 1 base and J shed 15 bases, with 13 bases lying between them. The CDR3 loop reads CASSEEQAFRHF. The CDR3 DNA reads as TGTGCCAGCAGTGAAGAACAGGCCTTCCGGCATTTT.

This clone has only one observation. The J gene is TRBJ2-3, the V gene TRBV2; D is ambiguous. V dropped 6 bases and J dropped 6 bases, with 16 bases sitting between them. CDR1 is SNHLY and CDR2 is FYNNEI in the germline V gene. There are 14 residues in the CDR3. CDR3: CASSPNKIGDTQYF. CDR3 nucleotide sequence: TGTGCCAGCAGCCCAAATAAGATCGGGGATACGCAGTATTTT.

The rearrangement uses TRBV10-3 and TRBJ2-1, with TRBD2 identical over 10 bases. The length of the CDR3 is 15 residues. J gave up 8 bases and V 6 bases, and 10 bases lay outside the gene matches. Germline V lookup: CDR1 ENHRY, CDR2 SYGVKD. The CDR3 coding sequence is TGTGCCATCAGCCCGCCTAGCGGGAGTTTTTATGAGCAGTTCTTC. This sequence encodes CAISPPSGSFYEQFF.

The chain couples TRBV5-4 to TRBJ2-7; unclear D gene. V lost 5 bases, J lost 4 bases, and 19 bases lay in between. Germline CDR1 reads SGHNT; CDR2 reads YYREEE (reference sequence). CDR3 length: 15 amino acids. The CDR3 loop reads CASSDQQETTYEQYF. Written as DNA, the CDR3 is TGTGCCAGCAGTGACCAGCAAGAGACGACTTACGAGCAGTACTTC.

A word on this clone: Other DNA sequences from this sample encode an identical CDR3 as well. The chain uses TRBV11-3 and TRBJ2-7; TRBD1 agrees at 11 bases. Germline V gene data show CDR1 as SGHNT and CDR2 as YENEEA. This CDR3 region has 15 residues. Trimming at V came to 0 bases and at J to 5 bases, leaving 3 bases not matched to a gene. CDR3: CASSLDGTGGDEQYF. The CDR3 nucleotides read TGTGCCAGCAGCTTAGATGGGACAGGGGGTGACGAGCAGTACTTC.

CDR3 protein: CASSYRDRGVTEAFF. The DNA of the CDR3 is TGTGCCAGCAGTTACCGGGACAGGGGGGTCACTGAAGCTTTCTTT. This chain connects TRBV6-5 to TRBJ1-1; the match to TRBD1 covers 11 bases. This CDR3 has 15 residues. Trimming at V came to 2 bases and at J to 4 bases, leaving 3 bases not matched to a gene. Germline lookup yields CDR1 MNHEY and CDR2 SVGAGI.

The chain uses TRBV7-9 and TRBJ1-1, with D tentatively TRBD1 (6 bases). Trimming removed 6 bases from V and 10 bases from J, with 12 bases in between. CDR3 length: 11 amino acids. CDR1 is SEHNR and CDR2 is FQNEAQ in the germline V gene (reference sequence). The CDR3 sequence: CASRQQGPAFF. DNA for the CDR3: TGTGCCAGCAGACAACAGGGACCAGCTTTCTTT.

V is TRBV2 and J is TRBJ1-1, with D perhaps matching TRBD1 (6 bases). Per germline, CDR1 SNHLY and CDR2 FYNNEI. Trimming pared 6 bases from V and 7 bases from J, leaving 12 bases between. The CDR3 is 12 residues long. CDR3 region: CASRVDRSEAFF. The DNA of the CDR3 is TGTGCCAGCAGAGTAGACAGGAGTGAAGCTTTCTTT. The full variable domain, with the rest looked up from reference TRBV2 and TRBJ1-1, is EPEVTQTPSHQVTQMGQEVILRCVPISNHLYFYWYRQILGQKVEFLVSFYNNEISEKSEIFDDQFSVERPDGSNFTLKIRSTKLEDSAMYFCASRVDRSEAFFGQGTRLTVV.

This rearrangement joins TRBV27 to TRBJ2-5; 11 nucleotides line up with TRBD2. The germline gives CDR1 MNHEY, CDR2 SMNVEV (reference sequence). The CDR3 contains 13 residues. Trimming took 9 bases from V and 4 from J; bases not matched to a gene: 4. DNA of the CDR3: TGTGCCAGTAGCGGGAGGGCGTTAGAGACCCAGTACTTC. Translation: CASSGRALETQYF.

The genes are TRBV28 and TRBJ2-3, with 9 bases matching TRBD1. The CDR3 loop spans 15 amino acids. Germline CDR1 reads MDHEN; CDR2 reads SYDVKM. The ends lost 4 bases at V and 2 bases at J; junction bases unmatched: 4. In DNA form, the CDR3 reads TGTGCCAGCAGTTCGGGACAGGGCGTCACAGATACGCAGTATTTT. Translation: CASSSGQGVTDTQYF.

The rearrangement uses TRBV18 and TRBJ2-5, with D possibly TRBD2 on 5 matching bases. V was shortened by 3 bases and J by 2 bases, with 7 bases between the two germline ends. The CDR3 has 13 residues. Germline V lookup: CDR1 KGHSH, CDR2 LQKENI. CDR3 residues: CASSPQRQETQYF. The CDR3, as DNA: TGTGCCAGCTCACCTCAGCGGCAAGAGACCCAGTACTTC. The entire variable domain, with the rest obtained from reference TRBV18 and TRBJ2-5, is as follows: NAGVMQNPRHLVRRRGQEARLRCSPMKGHSHVYWYRQLPEEGLKFMVYLQKENIIDESGMPKERFSAEFPKEGPSILRIQQVVRGDSAAYFCASSPQRQETQYFGPGTRLLVL.

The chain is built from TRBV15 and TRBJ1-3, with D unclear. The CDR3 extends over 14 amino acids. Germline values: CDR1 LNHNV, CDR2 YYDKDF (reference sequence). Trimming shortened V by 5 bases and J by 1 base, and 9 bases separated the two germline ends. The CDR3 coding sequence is TGTGCCACCAGCCCCCGGAGATCTGGAAACACCATATATTTT. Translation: CATSPRRSGNTIYF.

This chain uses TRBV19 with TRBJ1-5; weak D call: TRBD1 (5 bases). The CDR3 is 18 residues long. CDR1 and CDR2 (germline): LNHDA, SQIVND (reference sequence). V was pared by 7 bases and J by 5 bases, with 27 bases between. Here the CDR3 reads CASIPGFGRGKGYQPQHF. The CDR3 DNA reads TGTGCCAGTATCCCAGGGTTCGGCCGGGGGAAGGGGTATCAGCCCCAGCATTTT.

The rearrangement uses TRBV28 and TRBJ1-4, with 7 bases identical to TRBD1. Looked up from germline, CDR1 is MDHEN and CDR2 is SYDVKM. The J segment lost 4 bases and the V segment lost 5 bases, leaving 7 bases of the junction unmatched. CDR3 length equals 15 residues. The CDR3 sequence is CASSRGGQNNEKLFF. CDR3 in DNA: TGTGCCAGCAGTCGGGGGGGACAGAATAATGAAAAACTGTTTTTT.

CDR3 bases: TGTGCCAGTCGGGGAGATCTGACTGAAGCTTTCTTT. It codes for CASRGDLTEAFF. This chain uses TRBV28 with TRBJ1-1, with D unclear. CDR3 size: 12 residues. Germline assignment: CDR1 MDHEN and CDR2 SYDVKM. Trimming took off 9 bases at V and 5 bases at J, with 13 bases between the two ends. The complete variable domain, with remaining parts taken from reference TRBV28 and TRBJ1-1, reads DVKVTQSSRYLVKRTGEKVFLECVQDMDHENMFWYRQDPGLGLRLIYFSYDVKMKEKGDIPEGYSVSREKKERFSLILESASTNQTSMYLCASRGDLTEAFFGQGTRLTVV.

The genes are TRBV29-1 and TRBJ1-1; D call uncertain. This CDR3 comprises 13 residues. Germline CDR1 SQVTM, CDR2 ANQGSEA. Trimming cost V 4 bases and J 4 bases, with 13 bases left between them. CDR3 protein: CSVVRPGPTEAFF. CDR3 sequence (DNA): TGCAGCGTTGTCCGTCCTGGGCCCACTGAAGCTTTCTTT.

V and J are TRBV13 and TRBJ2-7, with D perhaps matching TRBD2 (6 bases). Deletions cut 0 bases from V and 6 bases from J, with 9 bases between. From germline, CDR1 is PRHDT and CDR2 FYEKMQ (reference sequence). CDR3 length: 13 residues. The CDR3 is CASSLGSGSEQYF. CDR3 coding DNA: TGTGCCAGCAGCTTAGGCTCCGGGAGCGAGCAGTACTTC.

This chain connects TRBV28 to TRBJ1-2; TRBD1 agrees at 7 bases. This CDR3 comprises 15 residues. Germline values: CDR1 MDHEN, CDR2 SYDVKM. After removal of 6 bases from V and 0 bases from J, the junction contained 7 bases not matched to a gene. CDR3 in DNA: TGTGCCAGCAGACCTCCGGGACAGCCTAACTATGGCTACACCTTC. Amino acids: CASRPPGQPNYGYTF.

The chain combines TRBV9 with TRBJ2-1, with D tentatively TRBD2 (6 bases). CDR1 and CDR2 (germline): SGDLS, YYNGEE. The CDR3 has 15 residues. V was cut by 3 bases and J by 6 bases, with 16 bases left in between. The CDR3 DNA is TGTGCCAGCAGCGACTCATATAGCGGCCGCAATGAGCAGTTCTTC. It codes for CASSDSYSGRNEQFF. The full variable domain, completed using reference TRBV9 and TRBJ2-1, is DSGVTQTPKHLITATGQRVTLRCSPRSGDLSVYWYQQSLDQGLQFLIQYYNGEERAKGNILERFSAQQFPDLHSELNLSSLELGDSALYFCASSDSYSGRNEQFFGPGTRLTVL.

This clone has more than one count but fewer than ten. The CDR3 loop is CASSLRASGLYF. For the CDR3, the DNA is TGTGCCAGCAGCTTAAGGGCTAGCGGGCTGTACTTC. The rearrangement links TRBV7-9 to TRBJ2-5; 8 bases agree with TRBD2. Germline V gene lookup returns CDR1 SEHNR and CDR2 FQNEAQ (reference sequence). This CDR3 contains 12 residues. V was pared by 2 bases and J by 13 bases, with 6 bases of the junction left unmatched.

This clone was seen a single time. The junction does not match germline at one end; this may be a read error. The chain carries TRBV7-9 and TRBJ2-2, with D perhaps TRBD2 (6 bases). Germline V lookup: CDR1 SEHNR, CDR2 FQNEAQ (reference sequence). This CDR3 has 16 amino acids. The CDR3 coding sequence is TGTTCCAGCAGCTTAGCGTCTGCGGGAAACACCGGGGAGCTGTTTTTT. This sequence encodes CSSSLASAGNTGELFF.

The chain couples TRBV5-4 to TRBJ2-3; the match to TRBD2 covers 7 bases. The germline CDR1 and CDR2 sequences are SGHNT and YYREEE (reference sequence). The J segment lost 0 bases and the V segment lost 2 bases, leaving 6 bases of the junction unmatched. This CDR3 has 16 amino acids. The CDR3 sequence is CASSFPSGTSTDTQYF. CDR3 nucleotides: TGTGCCAGCAGCTTTCCTAGCGGTACTAGCACAGATACGCAGTATTTT.

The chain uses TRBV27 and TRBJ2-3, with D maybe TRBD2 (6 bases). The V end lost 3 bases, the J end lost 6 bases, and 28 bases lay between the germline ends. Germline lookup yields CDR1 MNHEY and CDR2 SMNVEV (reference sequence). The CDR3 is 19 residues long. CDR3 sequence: CASSFPLYFGEDHLDTQYF. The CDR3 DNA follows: TGTGCCAGCAGTTTCCCCCTTTATTTCGGGGAGGACCATCTCGATACGCAGTATTTT.

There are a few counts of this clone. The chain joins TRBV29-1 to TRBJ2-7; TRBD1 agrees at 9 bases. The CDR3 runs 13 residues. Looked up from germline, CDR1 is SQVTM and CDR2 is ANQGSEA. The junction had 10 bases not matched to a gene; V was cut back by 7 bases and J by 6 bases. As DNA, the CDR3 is TGCAGCGCACTACAGGGGGCGCTTCGCGAGCAGTACTTC. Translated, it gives CSALQGALREQYF.

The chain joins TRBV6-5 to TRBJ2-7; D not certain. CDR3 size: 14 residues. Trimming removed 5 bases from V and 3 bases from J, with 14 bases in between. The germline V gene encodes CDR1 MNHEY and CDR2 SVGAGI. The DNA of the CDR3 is TGTGCCAGCAGTAGTGGAGATAGGATCTACGAGCAGTACTTC. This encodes CASSSGDRIYEQYF.

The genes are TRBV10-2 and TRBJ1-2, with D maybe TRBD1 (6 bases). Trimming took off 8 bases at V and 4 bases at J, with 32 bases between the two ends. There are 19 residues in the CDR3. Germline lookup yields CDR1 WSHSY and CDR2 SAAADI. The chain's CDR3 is CASLTKPGQEPLGTYGYTF. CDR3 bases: TGCGCCAGCCTTACCAAACCGGGACAAGAGCCACTAGGAACCTATGGCTACACCTTC.

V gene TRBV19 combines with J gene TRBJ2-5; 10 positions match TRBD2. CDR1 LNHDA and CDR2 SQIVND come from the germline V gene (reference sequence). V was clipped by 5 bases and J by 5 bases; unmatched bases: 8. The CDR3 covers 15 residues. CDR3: CASSVQAGGLETQYF. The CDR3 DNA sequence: TGTGCCAGTAGTGTACAAGCGGGAGGGTTGGAGACCCAGTACTTC. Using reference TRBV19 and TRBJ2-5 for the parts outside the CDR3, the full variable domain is DGGITQSPKYLFRKEGQNVTLSCEQNLNHDAMYWYRQDPGQGLRLIYYSQIVNDFQKGDIAEGYSVSREKKESFPLTVTSAQKNPTAFYLCASSVQAGGLETQYFGPGTRLLVL.